These 14 T cell receptor beta chains were sequenced from one sample in a study of blood T cell repertoires in COVID-19. Method: immunoSEQ multiplex PCR; TCRdb's copy keeps in-frame clones and lacks some. The sample includes 100,000 or so clones, 85% to 90% of them seen just once. The sample comprised peripheral blood. The receptors were sampled from a human donor in a cohort sampled during active COVID-19.

The chain employs TRBV5-1 and TRBJ2-7; the D gene is possibly TRBD2 (5 bases). Trimming shortened V by 4 bases and J by 4 bases, and 24 bases separated the two germline ends. Germline values: CDR1 SGHRS, CDR2 YFSETQ. This CDR3 contains 17 residues. This CDR3 is CASSDNGVWAFLYEQYF. CDR3 DNA sequence: TGCGCCAGCAGCGATAACGGGGTTTGGGCATTTTTGTACGAGCAGTACTTC.

The rearrangement uses TRBV5-4 and TRBJ1-2, with 10 bases fitting TRBD1. Germline CDR1 is SGHNT and CDR2 is YYREEE (reference sequence). J was trimmed by 6 bases and V by 5 bases; bases with no gene match: 10. The CDR3 spans 15 residues. CDR3 sequence (DNA): TGTGCCAGCAGACAAGCGGACAGGGGGGTTAATGGCTACACCTTC. Translation gives CASRQADRGVNGYTF. Using reference TRBV5-4 and TRBJ1-2 for the parts outside the CDR3, the full variable domain is ETGVTQSPTHLIKTRGQQVTLRCSSQSGHNTVSWYQQALGQGPQFIFQYYREEENGRGNFPPRFSGLQFPNYSSELNVNALELDDSALYLCASRQADRGVNGYTFGSGTRLTVV.

The chain combines TRBV18 with TRBJ1-1; D remains ambiguous. This CDR3 is built from 17 residues. V lost 2 bases, J lost 3 bases, and 19 bases lay in between. CDR1 and CDR2 (germline): KGHSH, LQKENI. CDR3 sequence (DNA): TGTGCCAGCTCACCAGCACAGCTAAACACTGCCTACACTGAAGCTTTCTTT. Encoded protein: CASSPAQLNTAYTEAFF.

The chain uses TRBV4-3 and TRBJ2-3; a possible D gene is TRBD2 (5 bases). The V gene lost 0 bases and the J gene lost 6 bases, with 13 bases spanning the gap. The CDR3 has 15 amino acids. Germline assignment: CDR1 LGHNA and CDR2 YSLEER. Written as DNA, the CDR3 is TGCGCCAGCAGCCAAGAGGCGCGGGTTCTTGATACGCAGTATTTT. It yields the protein CASSQEARVLDTQYF.

V usage is TRBV12-3 or TRBV12-4 and J usage is TRBJ2-3, with TRBD1 identical over 7 bases. V lost 8 bases, J lost 2 bases, and 4 bases stayed unmatched. The CDR3 covers 13 residues. CDR3 DNA sequence: TGTGCCAGCCTCAGGGGGAACACAGATACGCAGTATTTT. Amino acids: CASLRGNTDTQYF.

The chain couples TRBV19 to TRBJ2-7, with D possibly TRBD1 on 6 matching bases. The CDR3 spans 12 residues. Germline V gene sequence: CDR1 LNHDA, CDR2 SQIVND (reference sequence). V was pared by 5 bases and J by 4 bases, with 9 bases between. The CDR3 nucleotides are TGTGCCAGTAGTCAACAGGGATACGAGCAGTACTTC. It specifies CASSQQGYEQYF. The full variable domain, its missing parts supplied by reference TRBV19 and TRBJ2-7, is DGGITQSPKYLFRKEGQNVTLSCEQNLNHDAMYWYRQDPGQGLRLIYYSQIVNDFQKGDIAEGYSVSREKKESFPLTVTSAQKNPTAFYLCASSQQGYEQYFGPGTRLTVT.

The chain employs TRBV21-1 and TRBJ1-4; the D call TRBD1 from the table was never checked on the DNA. TRBV21-1 is a documented pseudogene. The CDR3 is 12 residues long. CDR3 loop: CASSKEGRKLFF. The CDR3 nucleotides read TGTGCCAGCAGCAAAGAGGGGCGGAAACTGTTTTTT.

The chain uses TRBV10-3 and TRBJ2-1; TRBD2 is a possible D gene (5 bases). Per the germline V gene, CDR1 is ENHRY and CDR2 is SYGVKD. This CDR3 is built from 15 residues. V lost 6 bases, J lost 6 bases, and 18 bases lay in between. CDR3 protein: CAISPGLAQVNEQFF. CDR3 bases: TGTGCCATCAGCCCCGGCCTAGCTCAAGTCAATGAGCAGTTCTTC.

CDR3 nucleotide sequence: TGTGCCAGCAGCTACAGGGTTGTAGCTCAGCCCCAGCATTTT. Amino acid sequence: CASSYRVVAQPQHF. The rearrangement uses TRBV28 and TRBJ1-5; maybe TRBD1 (6 bases). The V gene's germline CDR1 is MDHEN and CDR2 SYDVKM. The CDR3 consists of 14 residues. V was cut by 6 bases and J by 6 bases, with 15 bases left in between. Drawing the rest from reference TRBV28 and TRBJ1-5, the complete variable domain is DVKVTQSSRYLVKRTGEKVFLECVQDMDHENMFWYRQDPGLGLRLIYFSYDVKMKEKGDIPEGYSVSREKKERFSLILESASTNQTSMYLCASSYRVVAQPQHFGDGTRLSIL.

This chain connects TRBV5-1 to TRBJ2-7, with TRBD2 matching 10 bases. Trimming took 4 bases from V and 4 from J; bases not matched to a gene: 11. Germline assignment: CDR1 SGHRS and CDR2 YFSETQ. There are 16 residues in the CDR3. The CDR3 sequence is CASSPVAGGGQYEQYF. CDR3 nucleotides: TGCGCCAGCAGCCCCGTAGCGGGAGGCGGTCAGTACGAGCAGTACTTC.

V and J are TRBV28 and TRBJ1-6, with D unresolved. V gave up 6 bases and J gave up 2 bases, with 17 bases separating them. Per germline, CDR1 MDHEN and CDR2 SYDVKM. There are 17 residues in the CDR3. CDR3 sequence reads: CASSPYRAGAYNSPLHF. The CDR3 DNA reads as TGTGCCAGCAGCCCCTATCGGGCGGGCGCCTATAATTCACCCCTCCACTTT.

The J gene is TRBJ2-7, the V gene TRBV12-3 or TRBV12-4; D might be TRBD1 (6 bases). The CDR3 has 13 residues. V was shortened by 6 bases and J by 4 bases, with 13 bases between the two germline ends. The CDR3 DNA reads as TGTGCCAGCAGCAGATCGACAGGATACGAGCAGTACTTC. Its protein is CASSRSTGYEQYF.

The V call is TRBV7-6, the J call TRBJ2-7, with 8 bases matching TRBD1. Per germline, CDR1 SGHVS and CDR2 FNYEAQ. V was pared by 1 base and J by 6 bases, with 5 bases of the junction left unmatched. The CDR3 runs to 14 residues. The CDR3 loop reads CASSLEGTGGEQYF. The CDR3 region has the DNA TGTGCCAGCAGCTTAGAAGGGACAGGAGGCGAGCAGTACTTC.

This rearrangement joins TRBV11-2 to TRBJ2-7; the match to TRBD2 covers 11 bases. Trimming at V came to 5 bases and at J to 2 bases, leaving 5 bases not matched to a gene. Per the germline V gene, CDR1 is SGHAT and CDR2 is FQNNGV. The CDR3 consists of 15 residues. The CDR3 DNA is TGTGCCAGCAGCCCGGGGACTAGCGGCCCCTACGAGCAGTACTTC. It is translated as CASSPGTSGPYEQYF. Full variable domain (rest looked up from reference TRBV11-2 and TRBJ2-7): EAGVAQSPRYKIIEKRQSVAFWCNPISGHATLYWYQQILGQGPKLLIQFQNNGVVDDSQLPKDRFSAERLKGVDSTLKIQPAKLEDSAVYLCASSPGTSGPYEQYFGPGTRLTVT.